These 29 T cell receptor beta chains were sequenced from one sample in a study of T cell repertoires in cytomegalovirus infection. TCRdb itself ran the reads through MiXCR, one entry per CDR3 protein. The table records 550,000 to 850,000 distinct CDR3 sequences, around 31% of them present only once. No antigens are known for them. The specimen was cultured PBMCs, collected from culture after CMV antigen stimulation. The source of these receptors is a human donor in good health (CMV status not recorded). Some clones in this sample may be carry-over from other donors' samples.

In its sample, this clonotype was seen a few times. The genes are TRBV7-6 and TRBJ2-7, with D possibly TRBD1 on 6 matching bases. The germline V gene has CDR1 SGHVS and CDR2 FNYEAQ. Trimming shortened V by 3 bases and J by 0 bases, and 15 bases separated the two germline ends. This CDR3 comprises 16 residues. The CDR3 DNA sequence: TGTGCCAGCAGCTTCGGCCAGGGGCCGAGCTCCTACGAGCAGTACTTC. This sequence encodes CASSFGQGPSSYEQYF.

This clonotype was seen repeatedly, ten times or more. J is TRBJ1-3 and V is TRBV7-2; D not certain. Germline CDR1 is SGHTA and CDR2 is FQGNSA. V was pared by 0 bases and J by 0 bases, with 6 bases between. The CDR3 loop spans 15 amino acids. CDR3 coding DNA: TGTGCCAGCAGCTTAGCGCGGGTCTCTGGAAACACCATATATTTT. Its translation: CASSLARVSGNTIYF.

This clonotype has at least ten counts. V is TRBV7-2 and J is TRBJ1-2, with 7 bases that match TRBD1. V trimming: 2 bases; J trimming: 5 bases; junction bases outside the gene matches: 8. The germline CDR1 and CDR2 sequences are SGHTA and FQGNSA. The CDR3 covers 15 residues. As DNA, the CDR3 is TGTGCCAGCAGCTTAAGTCAGGGGGGGGCGTATGGCTACACCTTC. It yields the protein CASSLSQGGAYGYTF.

This clonotype was observed a single time. The CDR3 nucleotides read TGTGCCAGCAGTTTCCTCCGCTACGCCTACAATGAGCAGTTCTTC. Its translation: CASSFLRYAYNEQFF. This chain uses TRBV27 with TRBJ2-1, with unresolved D. This CDR3 contains 15 residues. Trimming left V 3 bases short and J 2 bases short, with 11 bases between. CDR1 is MNHEY and CDR2 is SMNVEV in the germline V gene (reference sequence).

The chain uses TRBV7-4 and TRBJ2-4; TRBD1 aligns across 10 bases. The CDR3 contains 14 residues. With V trimmed by 4 bases and J by 7 bases, 4 bases remained unmatched. Germline values: CDR1 SGHVT, CDR2 SQSDAQ. The CDR3 DNA reads TGTGCCAGCAGCTCGACAGGGGGCGAGAACATTCAGTACTTC. This gives the protein CASSSTGGENIQYF.

The CDR3 nucleotides read TGTGCCAGCAGCTTAGCTGGGGACAGGGACTATGGCTACACCTTC. It translates to CASSLAGDRDYGYTF. The chain employs TRBV7-6 and TRBJ1-2; 9 nucleotides align to TRBD1. Germline values: CDR1 SGHVS, CDR2 FNYEAQ. Trimming took 0 bases from V and 3 from J; bases not matched to a gene: 2. This CDR3 is 15 amino acids long.

This rearrangement joins TRBV27 to TRBJ1-4, with TRBD1 identical over 7 bases. This CDR3 has 17 amino acids. Germline V gene lookup returns CDR1 MNHEY and CDR2 SMNVEV (reference sequence). Trimming at V came to 6 bases and at J to 2 bases, leaving 12 bases not matched to a gene. The CDR3 here is CASSRNRGPETNEKLFF. The CDR3 nucleotides read TGTGCCAGCAGCCGCAACAGGGGCCCCGAGACTAATGAAAAACTGTTTTTT.

This clonotype has only a few counts. The V call is TRBV28, the J call TRBJ1-6; 8 bases are shared with TRBD1. V lost 1 base and J lost 4; bases outside the gene matches: 9. In germline, CDR1 is MDHEN, CDR2 SYDVKM. The CDR3 length is 18 residues. Written as DNA, the CDR3 is TGTGCCAGCAGTTTATTCCGGACAGGGAGGGTTTATAATTCACCCCTCCACTTT. Residues: CASSLFRTGRVYNSPLHF.

This chain links TRBV7-9 with TRBJ1-1; D possibly corresponds to TRBD1 (6 bases). Trimming removed 4 bases from V and 2 bases from J, with 8 bases in between. This CDR3 has 13 residues. The germline V gene has CDR1 SEHNR and CDR2 FQNEAQ (reference sequence). This chain's CDR3 is CASSWGTNTEAFF. CDR3 nucleotide sequence: TGTGCCAGCAGCTGGGGGACAAACACTGAAGCTTTCTTT. Based on the CDR3 plus reference TRBV7-9 and TRBJ1-1, the full variable domain is DTGVSQNPRHKITKRGQNVTFRCDPISEHNRLYWYRQTLGQGPEFLTYFQNEAQLEKSRLLSDRFSAERPKGSFSTLEIQRTEQGDSAMYLCASSWGTNTEAFFGQGTRLTVV.

The V gene is TRBV7-2, the J gene TRBJ2-3; D tentatively fits TRBD1 or TRBD2 (5 bases each). V was clipped by 2 bases and J by 2 bases, with 14 bases between them. The CDR3 spans 16 residues. Germline values: CDR1 SGHTA, CDR2 FQGNSA. The CDR3 region is CASSLRWGSTTDTQYF. The CDR3 coding sequence is TGTGCCAGCAGCTTAAGGTGGGGGTCAACCACAGATACGCAGTATTTT.

The gene calls are TRBV12-3 or TRBV12-4 and TRBJ1-2; D gene unclear. V lost 5 bases and J lost 8, with 12 bases in between. The CDR3 consists of 12 residues. The CDR3 sequence: CASSHSDSGYTF. DNA of the CDR3: TGTGCCAGCAGTCACAGCGACTCGGGCTACACCTTC.

In this sample, this clonotype turned up a few times. This chain joins TRBV5-4 and TRBJ2-3; D is undetermined. The V end was cut by 2 bases, the J end by 2 bases, with 6 bases between. The CDR3 is made up of 13 amino acids. CDR1 and CDR2 from the germline V gene are SGHNT and YYREEE (reference sequence). CDR3 region: CASSFQVTDTQYF. In DNA form, the CDR3 reads TGTGCCAGCAGCTTCCAAGTCACAGATACGCAGTATTTT.

The V call is TRBV5-1, the J call TRBJ2-3, with no clear D. Looked up from germline, CDR1 is SGHRS and CDR2 is YFSETQ. V was pared by 1 base and J by 0 bases, with 6 bases between. This CDR3 has 14 amino acids. The CDR3 is CASSLTDSTDTQYF. CDR3 DNA sequence: TGCGCCAGCAGCTTGACAGATAGCACAGATACGCAGTATTTT.

The V call is TRBV19, the J call TRBJ2-1, with D unclear. The CDR3 covers 13 residues. From germline, CDR1 is LNHDA and CDR2 SQIVND (reference sequence). The V gene lost 1 base and the J gene lost 6 bases, with 7 bases spanning the gap. The CDR3 region is CASSIATSNEQFF. In DNA form, the CDR3 reads TGTGCCAGTAGTATAGCGACGAGCAATGAGCAGTTCTTC.

The chain links TRBV12-3 or TRBV12-4 to TRBJ1-6; no clear D gene. V was pared by 3 bases and J by 8 bases, with 5 bases between. This CDR3 region has 12 residues. CDR3 amino acids: CASSFLDSPLHF. CDR3 DNA: TGTGCCAGCAGTTTTTTGGATTCACCCCTCCACTTT.

In this sample, this clonotype turned up once. The chain carries TRBV7-2 and TRBJ2-7; TRBD1 agrees at 10 bases. The V gene's germline CDR1 is SGHTA and CDR2 FQGNSA. With V trimmed by 3 bases and J by 3 bases, 11 bases remained unmatched. The CDR3 extends over 17 amino acids. CDR3 coding DNA: TGTGCCAGCAGCTTTTGGGGAGGGGGACAGGGGTTCTACGAGCAGTACTTC. Protein product: CASSFWGGGQGFYEQYF.

This clonotype was counted once. V is TRBV6-1 and J is TRBJ2-7; D gene unclear. Germline V CDR1 and CDR2: MNHNS, SASEGT. V was trimmed by 2 bases and J by 6 bases, leaving 14 bases between them. The CDR3 sequence is 14 residues long. The DNA for the CDR3 is TGTGCCAGCAGTGAACGGTGGAGTTCACTCGAGCAGTACTTC. It encodes CASSERWSSLEQYF.

The chain employs TRBV7-9 and TRBJ2-1; the match to TRBD1 covers 8 bases. V lost 7 bases, J lost 2 bases, and 7 bases stayed unmatched. The germline V gene has CDR1 SEHNR and CDR2 FQNEAQ (reference sequence). This CDR3 has 15 residues. Here the CDR3 DNA reads TGTGCCAGCACCGGACAGGGAAGAACCTACAATGAGCAGTTCTTC. Encoded protein: CASTGQGRTYNEQFF.

Only a few counts were recorded for this clonotype. The V call is TRBV14, the J call TRBJ2-1, with 7 nucleotides matching TRBD2. The germline V gene encodes CDR1 SGHDN and CDR2 FVKESK. The CDR3 totals 15 residues. Trimming took 6 bases from V and 2 from J; bases not matched to a gene: 7. The CDR3 sequence is CASSRGRDPYNEQFF. In DNA form, the CDR3 reads TGTGCCAGCAGTCGGGGGAGGGACCCCTACAATGAGCAGTTCTTC.

The chain carries TRBV2 and TRBJ2-7; D possibly corresponds to TRBD1 (5 bases). V dropped 8 bases and J dropped 6 bases, with 8 bases sitting between them. The CDR3 length is 10 residues. Per germline, CDR1 SNHLY and CDR2 FYNNEI. CDR3 residues: CASGAVEQYF. The CDR3 DNA reads TGTGCCAGCGGGGCGGTCGAGCAGTACTTC.

This clonotype was found many times. The CDR3 nucleotides are TGTGCCAGCAGCCCCGGGACTAGCGGGGAAGAGACCCAGTACTTC. This translates into CASSPGTSGEETQYF. The chain employs TRBV7-6 and TRBJ2-5; 13 bases line up with TRBD2. V shed 5 bases and J 3 bases; nucleotides not matched to a gene: 3. This CDR3 is 15 amino acids long. CDR1 and CDR2 (germline): SGHVS, FNYEAQ. Looking up the rest from reference TRBV7-6 and TRBJ2-5 gives the full variable domain: GAGVSQSPRYKVTKRGQDVALRCDPISGHVSLYWYRQALGQGPEFLTYFNYEAQQDKSGLPNDRFSAERPEGSISTLTIQRTEQRDSAMYRCASSPGTSGEETQYFGPGTRLLVL.

This clonotype was observed a handful of times. This chain connects TRBV4-3 to TRBJ2-7, with 11 bases aligning to TRBD1. Looked up from germline, CDR1 is LGHNA and CDR2 is YSLEER. CDR3 size: 16 residues. The trim removed 3 bases at V and 5 bases at J, leaving 9 bases unmatched. CDR3 protein: CASSQAGGGQGDEQYF. The CDR3 nucleotides are TGCGCCAGCAGCCAGGCAGGTGGGGGACAGGGGGACGAGCAGTACTTC.

This clonotype was observed a single time. The chain joins TRBV6-2 or TRBV6-3 to TRBJ2-1; possible D gene TRBD1, 6 bases. Germline values: CDR1 MNHEY, CDR2 SVGEGT. The CDR3 is 11 residues long. Between the trimmed V and J ends, which lost 6 bases and 11 bases, there was a span of 11 bases. This CDR3 reads CASSDGDKQFF. In DNA form, the CDR3 reads TGTGCCAGCAGCGATGGGGACAAGCAGTTCTTC.

This clonotype showed up just a few times. The chain uses TRBV5-5 and TRBJ2-5; a weak D match, TRBD1 (6 bases). Trimming cost V 3 bases and J 2 bases, with 14 bases left between them. Germline assignment: CDR1 SGHKS and CDR2 YYEKEE (reference sequence). This CDR3 comprises 15 residues. CDR3 region: CASSSAGQRQETQYF. The CDR3 DNA is TGTGCCAGCAGCTCGGCCGGACAGAGACAAGAGACCCAGTACTTC.

The chain carries TRBV7-2 and TRBJ2-5; tentatively, D is TRBD2 (6 bases). Per germline, CDR1 SGHTA and CDR2 FQGNSA. Trimming left V 10 bases short and J 2 bases short, with 14 bases between. The CDR3 is 13 residues long. The CDR3 DNA follows: TGTGCCACTGGGAGGTGGCTTCAAGAGACCCAGTACTTC. Translated: CATGRWLQETQYF.

The chain is built from TRBV6-6 and TRBJ2-7, with D unresolved. The V gene lost 7 bases and the J gene lost 3 bases, with 10 bases spanning the gap. The CDR3 spans 12 residues. Germline CDR1 and CDR2: MNHNY and SVGAGI (reference sequence). CDR3 nucleotides: TGTGCCAGCAAAAAGGAAGGCTACGAGCAGTACTTC. This sequence encodes CASKKEGYEQYF.

There are a few counts of this clonotype. The J gene is TRBJ1-3, the V gene TRBV7-9; D is unclear. CDR1 SEHNR and CDR2 FQNEAQ come from the germline V gene (reference sequence). The CDR3 sequence is 14 residues long. V lost 1 base and J 4 bases, leaving 8 bases between the germline ends. DNA of the CDR3: TGTGCCAGCAGCTTAGAGACATCAGGAAACACCATATATTTT. Amino acid sequence: CASSLETSGNTIYF.

This clonotype has at least ten counts. This sequence joins TRBV7-2 and TRBJ2-7; D is ambiguous. This CDR3 has 16 residues. Germline-derived CDR1 and CDR2 are SGHTA and FQGNSA. Trimming removed 0 bases at V and 0 bases at J, with 12 bases between. The CDR3 sequence: CASSLAAPNPSYEQYF. The CDR3 DNA sequence: TGTGCCAGCAGCTTAGCCGCCCCGAATCCCTCCTACGAGCAGTACTTC.

This clonotype was detected a few times. The chain carries TRBV6-5 and TRBJ1-2; D is unclear. Germline CDR1 is MNHEY and CDR2 is SVGAGI. CDR3 length equals 15 residues. Trimming left V 0 bases short and J 2 bases short, with 10 bases between. The CDR3 sequence is CASSYSRQGNYGYTF. CDR3 nucleotides: TGTGCCAGCAGTTACTCGCGACAAGGAAACTATGGCTACACCTTC.